This entry features one TCR beta chain sequence. The antigen remains unidentified. This entry belongs to a study of CD8 T cells in Susac syndrome. General observations from the study: The authors acknowledged that their TCR sequencing and HLA analysis involved a relatively small number of individuals.

Relapsing-remitting disease, either stable or active, was present in the treatment-naive patients who were the multiple sclerosis controls. TEMRA cells were enriched by FACS, and CD4+ and CD8+ T cells were negatively isolated. When the RNA was reverse transcribed, random hexamers were used with an input of 0.5 to 1 ug. TCRdb re-called the immunoSEQ multiplex PCR reads with MiXCR, one entry per CDR3 protein. The table has 230,000 or so distinct CDR3 sequences, about 95% seen once. Trimming stripped 3 bases from V and 7 bases from J, with 6 bases between. The V gene's germline CDR1 is LGHDT and CDR2 YNNKEL (reference sequence). The CDR3 runs to 11 residues.

The sequence was obtained from a human donor with multiple sclerosis. This sequence joins TRBV3-1 and TRBJ2-5; D not certain. The sequenced sample consisted of CD4+ T cells from PBMCs. The CDR3 DNA reads TGTGCCAGCAGCCATTCCGCGACCCAGTACTTC. Protein sequence: CASSHSATQYF.